Described below is a single T cell receptor (beta chain) sequence and its context. Its antigen is still unknown. Nothing much larger sits one base from this clone, and base qualities are not available. The germline ends are 6 bases apart after V is trimmed by 2 bases and J by 1 base. The germline V gene (reference sequence) gives CDR1 as SGHNT and CDR2 as YYREEE. Reading from cysteine to phenylalanine, the CDR3 counts 13 amino acids. CDR3 DNA only is kept here, 39 bases in frame from base 1. The record originates from a study of shared clonotypes between healthy human individuals (dated by TCRdb to 2020 to 2021). The study in broad terms: The cohort comprised two women and a few men aged 18 to 49 years. Per donor, three plates each were used for CD4 naive and CD4 memory, two for CD8 naive, and one for CD8 memory. To increase sequencing depth and limit assay-specific biases, different laboratories used diverse techniques to prepare libraries and sequence TCR repertoires. Per donor, leukapheresis produced somewhere between about 0.9 and 9.5 billion PBMCs. To estimate repertoire size and how much clonotype sharing occurs between individuals, the study deeply sequenced the blood TCR repertoires of about five healthy adults.

Findings and caveats that apply to the study as a whole: The small number of donors limited the genetic and exposure-history diversity represented. Sampling was limited to blood, and TCR repertoires in tissue likely differ from TCR repertoires in blood. Compared with non-shared clonotypes, clonotypes shared by all four sorted-subset donors had higher generation probabilities. Pairwise subsampling indicated that sequencing depth was expected to affect the degree of clonotype sharing among donors. Naive subsets generally had larger estimated clonotype richness than memory subsets. Rarefaction of sorted-subset datasets indicated incomplete sequencing despite the large sequencing depth. Around 5% of naive CD4, roughly 3.5% of naive CD8, roughly 2.5% of memory CD4, and about 0.4% of memory CD8 clonotypes were shared across a few donors.

TCR CDR3 regions were amplified from genomic DNA by multiplex PCR using the deep immunoSEQ assay. Extracted genomic DNA from each cell subset was distributed evenly across all wells of several immunoSEQ 96-well plates, and each plate was treated as a replicate. For sorted subsets, roughly 200 ng genomic DNA, equal to tens of thousands of T cell genomes, was loaded into each replicate PCR. Purified libraries were quantified with a Qubit 3.0 fluorometer, sized on a Bioanalyzer 2100, and re-quantified with the KAPA Library Quantification kit. Every immunoSEQ 96-well plate was sequenced on a separate single-read 150-cycle Illumina NextSeq 550 flow cell. The original pipeline was this. Because only junctional sequences without quality scores were contained in the immunoSEQ output, filtering matching that applied to full-length reads could not be performed. To assign V/J genes and CDR3, sequences were annotated using PyIR, a Python wrapper for IgBLAST v1.9, with IMGT germline references. Any read was removed if the V/J assignment was weak (E-value above 1e-6), the CDR3 was missing, or the read contained stop codons, out-of-frame junctions, or ambiguous translated residues. V3J clonotypes were defined as sequences sharing the same inferred V gene, J gene, and CDR3 amino acid sequence. The percentage overlap between two repertoires was calculated by dividing the number of shared unique clonotypes by the size of the smaller repertoire. RTK rarefaction, the Chao1 estimator, and Recon v2.1 estimates of unobserved clonotypes were used to assess repertoire richness. OLGA was used to compute generation probabilities for all TCRbeta clonotypes that the gDNA method yielded from a few donors. Imported from immuneACCESS, the table was reduced by TCRdb to in-frame sequences with V and J called. These copies leave out some clones; in studies compared against another copy, an unresolved V gene accounts for under half, and the cause of the remainder is not known. The DNA gave D and trimming, while V, J and clone size come from that table. The sample table contains about 2.3 million clones; only one count was recorded for less than 95% of them. The ten largest clones add up to approximately 0.4% of the sample.

The donors were healthy, HIV-negative adults with no recently reported acute infections or vaccinations. All donors were Caucasian adults living in Nashville, Tennessee, USA. CD4+ T cells were enriched through magnetic negative selection, after which naive cells were positively selected on CD45RA and the remaining negative fraction served as the memory subset. Blood was collected by leukapheresis, and PBMCs were isolated by Ficoll-Histopaque density gradient centrifugation and then cryopreserved in liquid nitrogen vapor phase. Purity and quantity of every magnetically sorted T cell population were checked by analytical flow cytometry. Each sorted fraction had its genomic DNA isolated and then quantified by UV absorbance on a Nanodrop 2000c.

The sequence derives from a man aged 18 to 29 in good health. Some clones in this sample may be carry-over from other donors' samples. Sequenced sample: naive CD4+ T cells from PBMCs. This specimen's cell subset or site label, interpreted: CD45RA+ positively selected. Rearrangement joined TRBV5-4 to TRBJ1-1; there is no confident call for the D gene. The sequenced DNA: TGTGCCAGCAGCTTTCCACGGAACACTGAAGCTTTCTTT. The encoded protein is CASSFPRNTEAFF.